This T cell receptor (beta chain) originates from a study of CD8 T cells in ankylosing spondylitis (TCRdb year 2017). For the study in its entirety: T cell receptor beta repertoires were profiled in healthy donors and ankylosing spondylitis patients so that disease-linked TCR variants could be found. The whole study cohort included 85 to 120 healthy donors and around 24 ankylosing spondylitis patients. Peripheral blood was sampled, and synovial fluid was additionally collected from ankylosing spondylitis patients.

Summary of the overall study and its limitations: Significant enrichment of the disease-linked clones was reported in matched synovial fluid samples from ankylosing spondylitis patients. Blood from ankylosing spondylitis patients appeared to be characterized by a TCR beta motif made up of seven or eight highly homologous amino acid variants. Some of the motif variants had been reported before in the synovial fluid and blood of reactive arthritis patients, a finding that suggests common disease-initiation mechanisms. A CD8+ phenotype was shown by the disease-linked clones, which were found at relatively low frequencies in peripheral blood.

To note about this clonotype: No cognate antigen has been identified for it. Base-call qualities are not available, and no considerably larger clone is one nucleotide away.

The sample was run on an Illumina HiSeq 2500. TCR beta libraries were prepared by quantitative 5'-RACE with molecular barcodes. The study's own analysis went as follows. A new computational method, built on a probabilistic model of VDJ rearrangement, was used to identify disease-linked TCR variants. The public reads were reanalyzed by TCRdb: fastp trimming at Q25, MiXCR alignment, in-frame beta chains only. Entries that share a CDR3 protein sequence are merged under the most common genes and DNA. The V and J calls reflect TCRdb's pipeline rather than the authors' work. In this sample the table shows a few hundred thousand distinct CDR3 sequences, approximately 20% of which occur a single time. The biggest ten clones account for about a sixth of the sample. What was sequenced was blood, either unsorted or a sorted T cell fraction (not recorded which). This TCR derives from a male donor with ankylosing spondylitis.

The bases are TGTGCCAGCAGCCCGAGAATAGTGAGGGATGAGCAGTTCTTC. The resulting protein is CASSPRIVRDEQFF. In this chain, TRBV11-3 is recombined with TRBJ2-1; TRBD2 is a possible D gene, resting on 5 matching bases. The germline V gene yields SGHNT for CDR1 and YENEEA for CDR2. Trimming removed 5 bases from V and 8 bases from J, leaving 16 bases between the germline ends. The CDR3 runs 14 amino acids, cysteine and phenylalanine included. CDR3 DNA is the only sequence kept; it has 42 bases, read in frame from the first base.